This entry is about one T cell receptor (beta chain). As processed by the authors: The authors estimated nucleated cell counts from reference gene primer amplification. Here immunoSEQ multiplex PCR was the method, and the copy in TCRdb shows in-frame clones only, minus some. That table is the source of V, J and clone size, and D and trimming were worked out from the DNA. The data contain under 100,000 clones, about four fifths of them singletons. This sample was included in a study of blood T cell repertoires in COVID-19. Study information: The analysed material was cDNA or gDNA that came from T cells, B-cell-depleted T cells, or PBMCs.

The CDR3 contains 14 residues. Germline V lookup: CDR1 SNHLY, CDR2 FYNNEI. V gave up 6 bases and J gave up 0 bases, with 11 bases separating them. The specimen sequenced was peripheral blood. The sequence derives from a woman in her 70s with acute or convalescent COVID-19. The rearrangement uses TRBV2 and TRBJ1-1; D remains ambiguous. The CDR3 loop reads CASSAQRLNTEAFF. CDR3 DNA: TGTGCCAGCAGCGCACAGAGACTGAACACTGAAGCTTTCTTT.